This TCR beta chain was captured in a study of T cells in Graves' hyperthyroidism and ophthalmopathy. The TCR beta CDR3 regions underwent amplification using RNA transcripts as the source. When the TCR CDR3 underwent first-round RT-PCR, the HTBI primer set was used. In TCRdb, the multiplex PCR reads were re-called with MiXCR into one record per CDR3 protein. The sample records under 400,000 distinct CDR3 sequences, roughly a fifth being singletons. Looked up from germline, CDR1 is MNHEY and CDR2 is SVGAGI. The CDR3 totals 16 residues. Hyperthyroidism had been newly diagnosed in patients aged 18 to 65, and its duration was under 2 months. Uncontrolled infection, other autoimmune disease, pregnancy or lactation led to exclusion.

The chain has TRBV6-5 and TRBJ2-1; 9 positions agree with TRBD2. The end of the DNA is better explained by TRBJ2-7, so the J call may be wrong. Material: blood. This clonotype originated in a woman between 50 and 59 years old with Graves' hyperthyroidism. The CDR3 DNA reads TGTGCCAGCAGTTATGGGACTAGCAGAATATACAATGAGCAGTACTTC. It specifies CASSYGTSRIYNEQYF.